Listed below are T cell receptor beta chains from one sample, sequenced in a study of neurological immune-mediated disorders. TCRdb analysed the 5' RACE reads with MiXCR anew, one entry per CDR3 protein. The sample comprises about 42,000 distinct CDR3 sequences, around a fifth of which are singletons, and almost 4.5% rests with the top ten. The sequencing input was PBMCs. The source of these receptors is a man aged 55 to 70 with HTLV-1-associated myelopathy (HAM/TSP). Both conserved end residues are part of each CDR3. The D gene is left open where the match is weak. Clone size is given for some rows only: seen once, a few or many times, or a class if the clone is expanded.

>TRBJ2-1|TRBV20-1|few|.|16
TGCAGTGCTAGAGAGCGGGACCTTTATTCCTACAATGAGCAGTTCTTC
CSARERDLYSYNEQFF
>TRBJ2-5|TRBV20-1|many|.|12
TGCAGTGCAGCCGAACCAAAAGGTGGCCAGTACTTC
CSAAEPKGGQYF
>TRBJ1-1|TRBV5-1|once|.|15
TGCGCCAGCAGCCCTGTACCCGAGGGGGGGACTGAAGCTTTCTTT
CASSPVPEGGTEAFF
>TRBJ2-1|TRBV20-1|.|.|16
TGCAGTGCTAGAGATCCCTCTAGCTGGGGGCCCTTTGAGCAGTTCTTC
CSARDPSSWGPFEQFF
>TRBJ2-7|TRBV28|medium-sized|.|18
TGTGCCAGCAGTTCCAGCCCAATACAGACTCGAACCACCTACGAGCAGTACTTC
CASSSSPIQTRTTYEQYF
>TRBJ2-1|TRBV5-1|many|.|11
TGCGCCAGCAGCACCCACAATGAGCAGTTCTTC
CASSTHNEQFF
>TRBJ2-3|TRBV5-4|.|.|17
TGTGCCAGCAGCTTCATTGGCGGCCCCACAGGCACAGATACGCAGTATTTT
CASSFIGGPTGTDTQYF
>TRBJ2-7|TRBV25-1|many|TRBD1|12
TGTGCCATCGACAGGGGAACCTACGAGCAGTACTTC
CAIDRGTYEQYF
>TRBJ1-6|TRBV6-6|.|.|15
TGTGCCAGCAGTTCCCACCAGGGGTACAATTCAACCCTCCACTTT
CASSSHQGYNSTLHF
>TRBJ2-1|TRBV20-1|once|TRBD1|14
TGCAGTGCTAGATCGGGACAGGGATCCAATGAGCAGTTCTTC
CSARSGQGSNEQFF
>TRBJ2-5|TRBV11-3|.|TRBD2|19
TGTGCCAGCAGCTTAGAGGTCCACGAGCGGGAGGGCGGTAGTAAGACCCAGTACTTC
CASSLEVHEREGGSKTQYF
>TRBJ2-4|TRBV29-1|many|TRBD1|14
TGCAGCGCTGCCGTGGGGACAGCTCAAAACATTCAGTACTTC
CSAAVGTAQNIQYF
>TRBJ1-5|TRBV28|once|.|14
TGTGCCAGCAGTCCGGACCGACTCCATCAGCCCCAGCATTTT
CASSPDRLHQPQHF
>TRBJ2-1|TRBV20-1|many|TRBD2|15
TGCAGTGCTAGAGATCAGGGCGGGAGACTCAATGAGCAGTTCTTC
CSARDQGGRLNEQFF
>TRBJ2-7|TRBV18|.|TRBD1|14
TGTGCCAGCTCACCACAACAGGGGTCGTTCGAGCAGTACTTC
CASSPQQGSFEQYF
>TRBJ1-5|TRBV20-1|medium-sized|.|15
TGCAGTGCTACCATGGACAGCGTGGGCAATCAGCCCCAGCATTTT
CSATMDSVGNQPQHF
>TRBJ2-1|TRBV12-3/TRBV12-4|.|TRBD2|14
TGTGCCAGCAGTTTAGCGGTAGCGGGGGGTGAGCAGTTCTTC
CASSLAVAGGEQFF
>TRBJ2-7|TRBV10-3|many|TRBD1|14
TGTGCCACCCTACCGGTCAGGGGGTCCTACGAGCAGTACTTC
CATLPVRGSYEQYF
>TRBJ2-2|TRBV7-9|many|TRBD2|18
TGTGCCAGCAGCTTTCCCCTAGCGGGAGGATTAAACACCGGGGAGCTGTTTTTT
CASSFPLAGGLNTGELFF
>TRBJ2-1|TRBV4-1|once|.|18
TGCGCCAGCAGCCAAGAGGGGTGGATAGCTGGATCCCACAATGAGCAGTTCTTC
CASSQEGWIAGSHNEQFF
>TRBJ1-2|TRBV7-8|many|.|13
TGTGCCAGCAGCTTAGAGGTGGGCAGGGGCTACACCTTC
CASSLEVGRGYTF
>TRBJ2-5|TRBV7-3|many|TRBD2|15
TGTGCCAGCAGCTTAATTGGGCTAGCGGGCGAGACCCAGTACTTC
CASSLIGLAGETQYF
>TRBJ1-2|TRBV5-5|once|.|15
TGTGCCAGCAGCTTGCAACGGAGTCTTAACTATGGCTACACCTTC
CASSLQRSLNYGYTF
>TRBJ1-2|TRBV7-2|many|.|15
TGTGCCAGCAGTCTTGGCGGGCAGGCATCCTATGGCTACACCTTC
CASSLGGQASYGYTF
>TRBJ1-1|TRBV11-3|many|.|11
TGTGCCAGCAGCTTAGGGGCTGGAGCTTTCTTT
CASSLGAGAFF
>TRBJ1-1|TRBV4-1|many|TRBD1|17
TGCGCCAGCAGCCAACGGAGCCAGGGGGCGGTGAACACTGAAGCTTTCTTT
CASSQRSQGAVNTEAFF
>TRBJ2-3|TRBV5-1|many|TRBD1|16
TGCGCCAGCAGCCCTGGACAGGGGGCGCGTACAGATACGCAGTATTTT
CASSPGQGARTDTQYF
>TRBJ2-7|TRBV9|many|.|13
TGTGCCAGCTATAGCGGTAATACCTACGAGCAGTACTTC
CASYSGNTYEQYF
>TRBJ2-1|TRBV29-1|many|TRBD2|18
TGCAGCGCGATCCTTGGGACTAGCGGGTTGATCTCCTACAATGAGCAGTTCTTC
CSAILGTSGLISYNEQFF
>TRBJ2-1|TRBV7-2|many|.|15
TGTGCCAGCAGCTTTACCGGGGGCCCCTACAATGAGCAGTTCTTC
CASSFTGGPYNEQFF
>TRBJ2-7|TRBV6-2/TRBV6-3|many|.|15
TGTGCCAGCAGTTCCTTGCGACTAGTAACATACGAGCAGTACTTC
CASSSLRLVTYEQYF
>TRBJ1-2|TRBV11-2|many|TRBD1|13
TGTGCCAGCAGCTCAGGGGGCGAAGGGGGCTACACCTTC
CASSSGGEGGYTF
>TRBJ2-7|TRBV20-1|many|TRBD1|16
TGCAGTGCTAGAGTTGGGCCCGGGACAGGATCCTACGAGCAGTACTTC
CSARVGPGTGSYEQYF
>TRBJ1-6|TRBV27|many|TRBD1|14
TGTGCCAGCAGTTCGGGACAGGATAATTCACCCCTCCACTTT
CASSSGQDNSPLHF
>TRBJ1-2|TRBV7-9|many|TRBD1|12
TGTGCCAGCAGCTTCACAGGGGAGGGCTACACCTTC
CASSFTGEGYTF
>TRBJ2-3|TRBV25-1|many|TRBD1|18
TGTGCCAGCAGTGACTCGCCTTGGCGACAGGGGGCTTTTGATACGCAGTATTTT
CASSDSPWRQGAFDTQYF
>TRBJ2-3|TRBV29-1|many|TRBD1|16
TGCAGCGTTGAAAACCGGGACAGGGGAGTCCCAGATACGCAGTATTTT
CSVENRDRGVPDTQYF
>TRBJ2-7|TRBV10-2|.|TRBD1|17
TGCGCCAGCAGTGATAATTGGCACGGGACAGGGACTTACGATCAGTACTTC
CASSDNWHGTGTYDQYF
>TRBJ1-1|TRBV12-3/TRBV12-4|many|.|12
TGTGCCAGCAGCCCTGGGACACCTGAAGCTTTCTTT
CASSPGTPEAFF
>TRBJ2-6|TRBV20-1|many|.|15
TGCAGTGCTAGACAGACGGGCTCTGGGGCCAACGTCCTGACTTTC
CSARQTGSGANVLTF
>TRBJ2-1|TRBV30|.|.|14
TGTGCCTGGAGTACCGGGGGACCAGACAATGAGCAGTTCTTC
CAWSTGGPDNEQFF
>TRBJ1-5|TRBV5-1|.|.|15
TGCGCCAGCAGCCCTAGAAGCGGAGGCAATCAGCCCCAGCATTTT
CASSPRSGGNQPQHF